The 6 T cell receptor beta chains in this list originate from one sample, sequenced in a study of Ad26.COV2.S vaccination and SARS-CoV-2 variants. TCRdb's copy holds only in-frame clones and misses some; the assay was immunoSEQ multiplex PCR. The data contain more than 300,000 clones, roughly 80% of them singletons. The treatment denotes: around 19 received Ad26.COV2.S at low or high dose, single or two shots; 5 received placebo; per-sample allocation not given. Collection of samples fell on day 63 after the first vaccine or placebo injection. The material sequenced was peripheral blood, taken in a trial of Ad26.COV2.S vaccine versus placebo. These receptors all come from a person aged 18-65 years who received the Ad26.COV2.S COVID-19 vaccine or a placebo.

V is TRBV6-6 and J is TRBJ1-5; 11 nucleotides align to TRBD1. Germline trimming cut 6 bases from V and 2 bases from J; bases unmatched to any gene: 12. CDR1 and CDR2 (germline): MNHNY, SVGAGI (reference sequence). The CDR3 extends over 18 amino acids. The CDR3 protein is CASSRPGQGGVGNQPQHF. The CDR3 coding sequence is TGTGCCAGCAGCCGACCGGGACAGGGGGGGGTCGGCAATCAGCCCCAGCATTTT.

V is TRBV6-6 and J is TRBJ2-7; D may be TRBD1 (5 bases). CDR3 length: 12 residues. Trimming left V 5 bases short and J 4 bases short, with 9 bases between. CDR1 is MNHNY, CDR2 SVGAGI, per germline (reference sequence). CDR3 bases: TGTGCCAGCAGTCCCAGGGTGTACGAGCAGTACTTC. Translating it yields CASSPRVYEQYF.

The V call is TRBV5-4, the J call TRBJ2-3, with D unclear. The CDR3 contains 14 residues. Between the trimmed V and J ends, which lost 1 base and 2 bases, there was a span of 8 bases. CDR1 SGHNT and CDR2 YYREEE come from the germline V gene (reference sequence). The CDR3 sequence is CASSLPGFTDTQYF. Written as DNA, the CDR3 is TGTGCCAGCAGCTTGCCTGGATTCACAGATACGCAGTATTTT.

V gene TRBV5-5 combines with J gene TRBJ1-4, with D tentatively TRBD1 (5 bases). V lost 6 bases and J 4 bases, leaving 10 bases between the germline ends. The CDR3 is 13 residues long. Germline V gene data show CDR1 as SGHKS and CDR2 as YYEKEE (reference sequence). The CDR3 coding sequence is TGTGCCAGCAATAGGGACGATAATGAAAAACTGTTTTTT. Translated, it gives CASNRDDNEKLFF.

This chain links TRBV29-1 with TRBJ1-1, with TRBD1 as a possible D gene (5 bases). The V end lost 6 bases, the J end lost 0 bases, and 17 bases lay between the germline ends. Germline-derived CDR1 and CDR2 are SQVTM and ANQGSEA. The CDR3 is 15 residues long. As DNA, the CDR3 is TGCAGCGTCCTTCCGATGCCGGGGGTGAACACTGAAGCTTTCTTT. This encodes CSVLPMPGVNTEAFF. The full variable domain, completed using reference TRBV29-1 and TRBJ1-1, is SAVISQKPSRDICQRGTSLTIQCQVDSQVTMMFWYRQQPGQSLTLIATANQGSEATYESGFVIDKFPISRPNLTFSTLTVSNMSPEDSSIYLCSVLPMPGVNTEAFFGQGTRLTVV.

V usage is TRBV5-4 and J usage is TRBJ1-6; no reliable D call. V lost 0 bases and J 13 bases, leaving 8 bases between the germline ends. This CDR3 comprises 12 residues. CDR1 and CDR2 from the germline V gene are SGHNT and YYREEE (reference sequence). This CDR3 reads CASSLAGRPLHF. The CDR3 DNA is TGTGCCAGCAGCTTGGCCGGGCGGCCCCTCCACTTT.